One and the same sample provided the 30 T cell receptor beta chains below, sequenced in a study of cytomegalovirus exposure and HLA in healthy donors. PCR primers comprised 60 Vbeta and 13 Jbeta primers. Some clones are missing from TCRdb's copy, which holds only in-frame ones; the method was immunoSEQ multiplex PCR. The table shows 130,000 or so clones, with around 77% occurring only once. Specimen: PBMCs. Receptors were obtained from a woman in her fifties or sixties in good health and CMV-seronegative.

V and J are TRBV10-1 and TRBJ2-3; D is unresolved. Trimming cost V 3 bases and J 5 bases, with 24 bases left between them. The CDR3 sequence is 18 residues long. CDR1 is WNHNN and CDR2 is SYGVQD in the germline V gene (reference sequence). The chain's CDR3 is CASSERRPATVGLDTQYF. DNA of the CDR3: TGCGCCAGCAGTGAAAGGCGCCCAGCGACGGTGGGTTTAGATACGCAGTATTTT.

The V and J genes are TRBV6-1 and TRBJ1-6; 8 nucleotides line up with TRBD1. V was pared by 7 bases and J by 9 bases, with 8 bases of the junction left unmatched. The CDR3 runs to 14 residues. Germline V gives CDR1 MNHNS, CDR2 SASEGT. CDR3 residues: CASKPTGDGSPLHF. The DNA for the CDR3 is TGTGCCAGCAAGCCGACAGGGGATGGTTCACCCCTCCACTTT.

The chain links TRBV10-2 to TRBJ2-3; TRBD1 is a possible D gene (6 bases). Germline V lookup: CDR1 WSHSY, CDR2 SAAADI. The CDR3 runs 15 residues. V dropped 2 bases and J dropped 5 bases, with 14 bases sitting between them. The DNA for the CDR3 is TGCGCCAGCAGTGAGAAGGGGGACGGGGTAGATACGCAGTATTTT. The encoded protein is CASSEKGDGVDTQYF.

The CDR3 region has the DNA TGTGCCAGCGAGAGACAGGCGCCCTACGAGCAGTACTTC. The encoded protein is CASERQAPYEQYF. The rearrangement uses TRBV28 and TRBJ2-7, with D maybe TRBD1 (6 bases). This CDR3 has 13 residues. The V and J ends lost 8 bases and 2 bases respectively, with 13 bases between them. In germline, CDR1 is MDHEN, CDR2 SYDVKM.

V gene TRBV6-5 combines with J gene TRBJ2-7; 8 bases line up with TRBD2. The V gene end was trimmed by 7 bases and the J gene end by 3 bases; junction bases not matched to a gene: 2. This CDR3 has 12 residues. Germline V gives CDR1 MNHEY, CDR2 SVGAGI. CDR3 sequence reads: CASTSGGYEQYF. In DNA form, the CDR3 reads TGTGCCAGCACGAGCGGGGGCTACGAGCAGTACTTC.

The gene calls are TRBV6-5 and TRBJ2-7; D perhaps matches TRBD1 (5 bases). V was shortened by 3 bases and J by 0 bases, with 12 bases between the two germline ends. Germline CDR1 reads MNHEY; CDR2 reads SVGAGI. This CDR3 has 15 amino acids. The CDR3 region has the DNA TGTGCCAGCAGTTATACCCCAGGGCGCTCCTACGAGCAGTACTTC. Residues: CASSYTPGRSYEQYF.

The J gene is TRBJ1-5, the V gene TRBV30; weak D call: TRBD1 (5 bases). V lost 1 base, J lost 3 bases, and 7 bases lay in between. In germline, CDR1 is GTSNPN, CDR2 SVGIG (reference sequence). This CDR3 has 13 residues. The CDR3 loop is CAWSEQANQPQHF. The CDR3 DNA sequence: TGTGCCTGGAGTGAACAGGCCAATCAGCCCCAGCATTTT. Full variable domain (missing parts from reference TRBV30 and TRBJ1-5): SQTIHQWPATLVQPVGSPLSLECTVEGTSNPNLYWYRQAAGRGLQLLFYSVGIGQISSEVPQNLSASRPQDRQFILSSKKLLLSDSGFYLCAWSEQANQPQHFGDGTRLSIL.

This chain connects TRBV29-1 to TRBJ2-2; a possible D gene is TRBD1 (6 bases). CDR3 length: 15 residues. From germline, CDR1 is SQVTM and CDR2 ANQGSEA. V was cut by 4 bases and J by 7 bases, with 19 bases left in between. The DNA of the CDR3 is TGCAGCGTTGGCGATGGGGCAGGGGTCGTCGGGGAGCTGTTTTTT. This gives the protein CSVGDGAGVVGELFF.

A remark on this clone: The identical CDR3 is also encoded by other nucleotide sequences in the sample. The gene calls are TRBV6-5 and TRBJ2-3, with TRBD1 as a possible D gene (6 bases). Germline V gene sequence: CDR1 MNHEY, CDR2 SVGAGI. Trimming removed 3 bases at V and 4 bases at J, with 8 bases between. This CDR3 region has 13 residues. The CDR3, as DNA: TGTGCCAGCAGTTATTCAGGGGCAGATACGCAGTATTTT. Translating gives CASSYSGADTQYF.

The chain links TRBV6-5 to TRBJ2-3; D may be TRBD2 (5 bases). Germline-derived CDR1 and CDR2 are MNHEY and SVGAGI. V was cut by 5 bases and J by 8 bases, with 11 bases left in between. The CDR3 runs to 12 residues. The CDR3 is CASSKTRGTQYF. The CDR3 nucleotides are TGTGCCAGCAGTAAGACTCGGGGTACGCAGTATTTT.

This sequence joins TRBV28 and TRBJ1-1; tentative D call: TRBD1 (6 bases). The CDR3 contains 14 residues. Trimming took off 2 bases at V and 6 bases at J, with 13 bases between the two ends. From germline, CDR1 is MDHEN and CDR2 SYDVKM. CDR3 DNA: TGTGCCAGCAGTTTACACCAGGGGTTCGCTGAAGCTTTCTTT. Translated, it gives CASSLHQGFAEAFF.

The chain has TRBV29-1 and TRBJ2-7; 9 bases line up with TRBD2. CDR1 and CDR2 (germline): SQVTM, ANQGSEA. The length of the CDR3 is 12 residues. J was trimmed by 2 bases and V by 6 bases; bases with no gene match: 2. The CDR3 DNA reads as TGCAGCGTCGCTAGCGGGGCCTACGAGCAGTACTTC. It translates to CSVASGAYEQYF.

The sample holds one count of this clone. CDR3 residues: CASRGTVYNSPLHF. The CDR3 nucleotides are TGTGCCAGCAGAGGGACAGTGTATAATTCACCCCTCCACTTT. J is TRBJ1-6 and V is TRBV2, with TRBD1 identical over 7 bases. CDR3 length: 14 amino acids. V was pared by 6 bases and J by 4 bases, with 3 bases of the junction left unmatched. The germline gives CDR1 SNHLY, CDR2 FYNNEI.

The V gene is TRBV4-1, the J gene TRBJ1-6; unclear D gene. This CDR3 is built from 17 residues. Germline V lookup: CDR1 MGHRA, CDR2 YSYEKL. The V and J ends lost 1 base and 10 bases respectively, with 20 bases between them. The CDR3 nucleotides are TGCGCCAGCAGCCAAGGTTTACGGATACCGGGTACCTCACCCCTCCACTTT. Protein product: CASSQGLRIPGTSPLHF.

The chain carries TRBV30 and TRBJ2-1; TRBD2 matches 12 bases. Trimming at V came to 6 bases and at J to 10 bases, leaving 4 bases not matched to a gene. The CDR3 is 12 residues long. Germline-derived CDR1 and CDR2 are GTSNPN and SVGIG (reference sequence). The CDR3: CACSGLAGEQFF. Written as DNA, the CDR3 is TGTGCCTGCAGCGGACTAGCGGGAGAGCAGTTCTTC.

This chain connects TRBV2 to TRBJ2-1; D is ambiguous. The CDR3 spans 11 residues. The germline V and J ends were trimmed by 8 bases and 7 bases, with 9 bases remaining between them. The germline V gene has CDR1 SNHLY and CDR2 FYNNEI. The CDR3 bases are TGTGCCAGCGCTAACAGAAATGAGCAGTTCTTC. Protein: CASANRNEQFF. The full variable domain, with the rest looked up from reference TRBV2 and TRBJ2-1, is EPEVTQTPSHQVTQMGQEVILRCVPISNHLYFYWYRQILGQKVEFLVSFYNNEISEKSEIFDDQFSVERPDGSNFTLKIRSTKLEDSAMYFCASANRNEQFFGPGTRLTVL.

This clone was detected only a few times. CDR3: CASTPSKSWQPQHF. DNA for the CDR3: TGTGCCAGTACCCCTAGTAAATCGTGGCAGCCCCAGCATTTT. The chain has TRBV19 and TRBJ1-5, with no clear D. From germline, CDR1 is LNHDA and CDR2 SQIVND (reference sequence). Trimming took 7 bases from V and 7 from J, leaving 17 bases between them. This CDR3 has 14 amino acids.

This clone was observed a single time. The chain is built from TRBV9 and TRBJ2-7; the D gene is possibly TRBD2 (6 bases). The CDR3 length is 14 residues. Germline loops: CDR1 SGDLS, CDR2 YYNGEE. V was pared by 4 bases and J by 4 bases, with 15 bases between. CDR3 loop: CASSTGERRYEQYF. In nucleotides, the CDR3 is TGTGCCAGCAGCACGGGGGAGCGGCGTTACGAGCAGTACTTC.

The chain combines TRBV27 with TRBJ1-4; TRBD1 is a possible D gene (5 bases). Germline V gene sequence: CDR1 MNHEY, CDR2 SMNVEV (reference sequence). Trimming removed 3 bases at V and 10 bases at J, with 15 bases between. This CDR3 contains 14 residues. CDR3 amino acids: CASSFRGLEGKLFF. As DNA, the CDR3 is TGTGCCAGCAGTTTCCGGGGGTTAGAAGGAAAACTGTTTTTT.

A note on this clone: The germline gene is not matched at one end of the junction; a read error may be the cause. V gene TRBV7-9 combines with J gene TRBJ1-4; D unclear. CDR3 length equals 12 residues. Germline lookup yields CDR1 SEHNR and CDR2 FQNEAQ (reference sequence). The DNA of the CDR3 is TGTTCCAGCAGCTCCCCCATGGAAAAACTGTTTTTT. This sequence encodes CSSSSPMEKLFF. The variable domain in full, with the rest retrieved from reference TRBV7-9 and TRBJ1-4, is DTGVSQNPRHKITKRGQNVTFRCDPISEHNRLYWYRQTLGQGPEFLTYFQNEAQLEKSRLLSDRFSAERPKGSFSTLEIQRTEQGDSAMYLCSSSSPMEKLFFGSGTQLSVL.

This clone was seen only once. The V gene is TRBV7-2, the J gene TRBJ2-7, with 10 bases aligning to TRBD2. The V and J ends lost 5 bases and 4 bases, in that order; junction bases with no gene match: 5. Germline values: CDR1 SGHTA, CDR2 FQGNSA. This CDR3 spans 14 amino acids. The DNA for the CDR3 is TGTGCCAGCAGCCCGGGACTAGCGTTTTACGAGCAGTACTTC. Translating it yields CASSPGLAFYEQYF.

This clone was detected only a few times. The chain recombines TRBV28 with TRBJ2-7, with TRBD1 identical over 12 bases. Germline lookup yields CDR1 MDHEN and CDR2 SYDVKM. J was trimmed by 3 bases and V by 6 bases; bases with no gene match: 9. The CDR3 has 16 amino acids. The CDR3 DNA follows: TGTGCCAGCAGGGTATGGGGGACAGGGGGCTTCTACGAGCAGTACTTC. Translating it yields CASRVWGTGGFYEQYF.

V usage is TRBV5-1 and J usage is TRBJ2-1; unclear D gene. V lost 1 base and J 4 bases, leaving 9 bases between the germline ends. The CDR3 is 14 amino acids. In germline, CDR1 is SGHRS, CDR2 YFSETQ. CDR3 DNA: TGCGCCAGCAGCTTGCGGCCAGCGTACAATGAGCAGTTCTTC. The encoded protein is CASSLRPAYNEQFF. Variable domain in full (rest from reference TRBV5-1 and TRBJ2-1): KAGVTQTPRYLIKTRGQQVTLSCSPISGHRSVSWYQQTPGQGLQFLFEYFSETQRNKGNFPGRFSGRQFSNSRSEMNVSTLELGDSALYLCASSLRPAYNEQFFGPGTRLTVL.

This clone was seen only a few times. This chain links TRBV15 with TRBJ1-2; D is uncertain. Per the germline V gene, CDR1 is LNHNV and CDR2 is YYDKDF (reference sequence). The CDR3 totals 13 residues. V lost 5 bases and J 11 bases, leaving 18 bases between the germline ends. CDR3 bases: TGTGCCACCAGCGACGGGGATCTTAAGTATTACACCTTC. It yields the protein CATSDGDLKYYTF. The entire variable domain, with the rest obtained from reference TRBV15 and TRBJ1-2, is as follows: DAMVIQNPRYQVTQFGKPVTLSCSQTLNHNVMYWYQQKSSQAPKLLFHYYDKDFNNEADTPDNFQSRRPNTSFCFLDIRSPGLGDTAMYLCATSDGDLKYYTFGSGTRLTVV.

The chain uses TRBV9 and TRBJ2-2; the D is unclear. Germline CDR1 reads SGDLS; CDR2 reads YYNGEE. Trimming cost V 0 bases and J 5 bases, with 8 bases left between them. CDR3 size: 14 residues. CDR3 protein: CASSVAPPTGELFF. The DNA for the CDR3 is TGTGCCAGCAGCGTAGCTCCTCCGACCGGGGAGCTGTTTTTT.

The chain recombines TRBV7-3 with TRBJ2-5; 9 nucleotides align to TRBD1. The DNA end is a closer match to TRBJ2-7, so the J assignment may be wrong. The CDR3 is made up of 15 amino acids. The germline V gene has CDR1 SGHTA and CDR2 FQGTGA. This CDR3 is CASSFPGQGSYEQYF. CDR3 bases: TGTGCCAGCAGCTTTCCGGGACAGGGATCGTACGAGCAGTACTTC.

The chain employs TRBV2 and TRBJ1-1; D is undetermined. This CDR3 is built from 12 residues. The V gene lost 7 bases and the J gene lost 1 base, with 7 bases spanning the gap. Germline CDR1 and CDR2: SNHLY and FYNNEI. This CDR3 is CASTPGNTEAFF. CDR3 DNA: TGTGCCAGCACACCGGGGAACACTGAAGCTTTCTTT.

This rearrangement joins TRBV5-5 to TRBJ2-2; 7 bases are shared with TRBD2. The CDR3 extends over 15 amino acids. With 0 bases clipped from V and 7 bases from J, the junction kept 6 bases outside the gene matches. Germline V lookup: CDR1 SGHKS, CDR2 YYEKEE (reference sequence). The CDR3 here is CASSLDRTRGGELFF. For the CDR3, the DNA is TGTGCCAGCAGCTTGGACAGGACTAGAGGCGGGGAGCTGTTTTTT.

V and J are TRBV2 and TRBJ2-3; 12 bases line up with TRBD2. V was pared by 8 bases and J by 2 bases, with 8 bases of the junction left unmatched. CDR3 length equals 16 residues. Germline loops: CDR1 SNHLY, CDR2 FYNNEI. Here the CDR3 DNA reads TGTGCCAGCCTGCGCGGGACTAGCGGGTACACAGATACGCAGTATTTT. It specifies CASLRGTSGYTDTQYF.

The chain has TRBV4-2 and TRBJ2-1, with D tentatively TRBD2 (7 bases). The CDR3 has 16 residues. Trimming cost V 1 base and J 5 bases, with 15 bases left between them. Germline CDR1 and CDR2: LGHNA and YNFKEQ. The CDR3 spells CASSQGGGPRNNEQFF. For the CDR3, the DNA is TGTGCCAGCAGCCAAGGGGGGGGGCCCCGCAACAATGAGCAGTTCTTC.